This entry concerns a single T cell receptor (beta chain). No antigen is known for it. CDR1 and CDR2 from the germline V gene are SGHTA and FQGNSA. Germline trimming cut 5 bases from V and 5 bases from J; bases unmatched to any gene: 7. The CDR3 extends over 15 amino acids. The method was immunoSEQ multiplex PCR; TCRdb's version includes in-frame clones alone and lacks a portion of them. The data contain some 130,000 clones, 90% of them singletons. These data originate in a study of OX40 agonist ivuxolimab in advanced cancers. Whole-study context: The patients received ivuxolimab by intravenous route every 2 weeks at 0.01 to 10 mg/kg. Cancers in dose escalation were hepatocellular, melanoma, renal cell and head and neck.

Broader study findings: The authors did not determine the antigen specificity of the expanded peripheral T cells.

The rearrangement uses TRBV7-2 and TRBJ2-5; 11 bases match TRBD1. This TCR was recovered from an adult with an advanced solid tumor such as melanoma, head and neck, liver or kidney cancer. Sequenced here: CD4+ or CD8+ T cells sorted from blood, sampled in a trial of the OX40 agonist ivuxolimab. CDR3 residues: CASSQTRDRGETQYF. CDR3 nucleotides: TGTGCCAGCAGCCAGACTCGGGACAGGGGGGAGACCCAGTACTTC.